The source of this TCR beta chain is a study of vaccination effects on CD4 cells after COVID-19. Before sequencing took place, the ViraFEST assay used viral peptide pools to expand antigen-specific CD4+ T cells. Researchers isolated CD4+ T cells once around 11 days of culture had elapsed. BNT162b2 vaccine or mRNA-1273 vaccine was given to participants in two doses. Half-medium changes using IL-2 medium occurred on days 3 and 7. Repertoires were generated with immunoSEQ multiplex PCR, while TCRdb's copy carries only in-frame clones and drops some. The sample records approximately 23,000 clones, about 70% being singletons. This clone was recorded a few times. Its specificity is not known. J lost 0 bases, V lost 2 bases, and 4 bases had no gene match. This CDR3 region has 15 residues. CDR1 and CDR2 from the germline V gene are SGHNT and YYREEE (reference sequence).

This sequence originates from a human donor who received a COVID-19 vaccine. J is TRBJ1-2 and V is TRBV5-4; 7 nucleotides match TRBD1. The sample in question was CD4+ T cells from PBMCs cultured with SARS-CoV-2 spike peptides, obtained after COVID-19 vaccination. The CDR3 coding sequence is TGTGCCAGCAGCTTACAGGGGCGCGCTAACTATGGCTACACCTTC. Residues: CASSLQGRANYGYTF. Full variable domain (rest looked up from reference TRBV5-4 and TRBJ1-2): ETGVTQSPTHLIKTRGQQVTLRCSSQSGHNTVSWYQQALGQGPQFIFQYYREEENGRGNFPPRFSGLQFPNYSSELNVNALELDDSALYLCASSLQGRANYGYTFGSGTRLTVV.